The source of this TCR beta chain is a study of blood T cell repertoires in COVID-19. Study background: Acute-phase and convalescent COVID-19 samples originated in the United States, Italy and Spain. PBMCs, B-cell-depleted T cells, or T cells were the source of the cDNA or gDNA that made up the material.

The count of this clone is one. Here immunoSEQ multiplex PCR was the method, and the copy in TCRdb shows in-frame clones only, minus some. Seen here are 140,000 or so clones, approximately 81% observed once, and the top ten hold over 2.5%. The CDR3 totals 13 residues. Per germline, CDR1 GTSNPN and CDR2 SVGIG (reference sequence). V was clipped by 5 bases and J by 4 bases, with 14 bases between them. Input material: peripheral blood. The J gene is TRBJ2-5, the V gene TRBV30, with a possible D match to TRBD1 (6 bases). The TCR originated in a human donor with acute or convalescent COVID-19. The donor label of this sample is uncertain. The CDR3 loop is CAWGQRVGETQYF. CDR3 nucleotide sequence: TGTGCCTGGGGACAGAGGGTCGGAGAGACCCAGTACTTC.